Each of the 26 T cell receptor beta chains below was sequenced from the same sample in a study of human T cells and chemical hapten exposure. Time point noted: patch test 1, 2 weeks after DPC sensitization. The treatment denotes: therapeutic diphenylcyclopropenone sensitization with weekly scalp DPC. TCRdb re-analysed the RACE reads in MiXCR, keeping a single row per CDR3 protein. Seen here are approximately 350,000 distinct CDR3 sequences, approximately 6.9% observed once, and the top ten hold roughly 8%. The sample was whole blood, taken in connection with sensitization to the hapten diphenylcyclopropenone (DPC). Every receptor here comes from a woman aged 18-29 years with alopecia areata. Some clones in this sample may be carry-over from other donors' samples.

In its sample, this clonotype was seen a few times. The chain is built from TRBV13 and TRBJ1-1; no reliable D call. V lost 1 base to trimming and J lost 0 bases, with 9 bases between them. The CDR3 has 15 amino acids. Germline CDR1 reads PRHDT; CDR2 reads FYEKMQ (reference sequence). The CDR3 loop is CASSLEEDMNTEAFF. CDR3 coding DNA: TGTGCCAGCAGCTTAGAGGAAGACATGAACACTGAAGCTTTCTTT.

The table lists this clonotype with many counts. The chain carries TRBV11-3 and TRBJ2-5, with D possibly matching TRBD1 (5 bases). This CDR3 region has 14 residues. The germline V gene has CDR1 SGHNT and CDR2 YENEEA. The V and J ends lost 2 bases and 3 bases respectively, with 10 bases between them. This chain's CDR3 is CASSLTTGEETQYF. DNA of the CDR3: TGTGCCAGCAGCTTAACAACAGGTGAAGAGACCCAGTACTTC.

The gene calls are TRBV6-2 or TRBV6-3 and TRBJ2-7; D possibly corresponds to TRBD2 (6 bases). CDR1 and CDR2 (germline): MNHEY, SVGEGT. Trimming stripped 6 bases from V and 7 bases from J, with 22 bases between. This CDR3 spans 15 amino acids. CDR3 residues: CASSRTGLTPGEQYF. The CDR3 nucleotides are TGTGCCAGCAGCCGAACGGGACTCACCCCGGGGGAGCAGTACTTC.

This chain links TRBV19 with TRBJ2-5; D unresolved. Trimming shortened V by 3 bases and J by 4 bases, and 3 bases separated the two germline ends. The germline V gene encodes CDR1 LNHDA and CDR2 SQIVND (reference sequence). The CDR3 contains 11 residues. CDR3 protein: CASSMGETQYF. The CDR3 nucleotides read TGTGCCAGTAGTATGGGAGAGACCCAGTACTTC. The whole variable domain, remainder taken from reference TRBV19 and TRBJ2-5, is DGGITQSPKYLFRKEGQNVTLSCEQNLNHDAMYWYRQDPGQGLRLIYYSQIVNDFQKGDIAEGYSVSREKKESFPLTVTSAQKNPTAFYLCASSMGETQYFGPGTRLLVL.

The chain is built from TRBV20-1 and TRBJ1-1, with unresolved D. This CDR3 contains 14 residues. The V gene lost 0 bases and the J gene lost 0 bases, with 8 bases spanning the gap. CDR1 and CDR2 from the germline V gene are DFQATT and SNEGSKA (reference sequence). The CDR3 region has the DNA TGCAGTGCTAGAGATGGCTCCATGAACACTGAAGCTTTCTTT. Its protein is CSARDGSMNTEAFF.

The table lists this clonotype with many counts. The rearrangement links TRBV25-1 to TRBJ2-1; the D is unclear. CDR3 length: 13 residues. V was clipped by 8 bases and J by 0 bases, with 8 bases between them. Germline CDR1 is MGHDK and CDR2 is SYGVNS. This CDR3 is CASGTSSYNEQFF. Here the CDR3 DNA reads TGTGCCAGCGGAACAAGCTCCTACAATGAGCAGTTCTTC.

The table lists this clonotype with a few counts. The V gene is TRBV11-2, the J gene TRBJ1-1, with 9 bases that match TRBD1. Germline V lookup: CDR1 SGHAT, CDR2 FQNNGV. With 4 bases clipped from V and 4 bases from J, the junction kept 7 bases outside the gene matches. There are 15 residues in the CDR3. The CDR3: CASSYRGLGITEAFF. In nucleotides, the CDR3 is TGTGCCAGCAGCTACAGGGGGCTCGGTATCACTGAAGCTTTCTTT. Looking up the rest from reference TRBV11-2 and TRBJ1-1 gives the full variable domain: EAGVAQSPRYKIIEKRQSVAFWCNPISGHATLYWYQQILGQGPKLLIQFQNNGVVDDSQLPKDRFSAERLKGVDSTLKIQPAKLEDSAVYLCASSYRGLGITEAFFGQGTRLTVV.

This CDR3 is CASSQDWEAFF. In DNA, the CDR3 is TGTGCCAGCAGCCAAGATTGGGAAGCTTTCTTT. The rearrangement links TRBV4-2 to TRBJ1-1; D gene unclear. V was shortened by 0 bases and J by 8 bases, with 4 bases between the two germline ends. Per the germline V gene, CDR1 is LGHNA and CDR2 is YNFKEQ. This CDR3 spans 11 amino acids.

The rearrangement links TRBV29-1 to TRBJ1-1; 10 nucleotides agree with TRBD1. The CDR3 has 14 residues. CDR1 and CDR2 (germline): SQVTM, ANQGSEA. The junction had 8 bases not matched to a gene; V was cut back by 6 bases and J by 4 bases. CDR3 sequence (DNA): TGCAGCGTGGACAGGGGGTGGTCGGGCACTGAAGCTTTCTTT. Its translation is CSVDRGWSGTEAFF.

This clonotype was observed a few times. The chain is built from TRBV5-1 and TRBJ1-1; TRBD1 matches 7 bases. CDR3 length equals 15 residues. V shed 4 bases and J 0 bases; nucleotides not matched to a gene: 6. Germline assignment: CDR1 SGHRS and CDR2 YFSETQ. The chain's CDR3 is CASSQSGQLNTEAFF. In DNA form, the CDR3 reads TGCGCCAGCAGCCAGTCGGGACAGCTGAACACTGAAGCTTTCTTT.

The J gene is TRBJ1-3, the V gene TRBV4-3, with a weak D call TRBD1 (6 bases). Per germline, CDR1 LGHNA and CDR2 YSLEER. The CDR3 has 17 amino acids. V was cut by 0 bases and J by 0 bases, with 12 bases left in between. The CDR3 here is CASSQDDRSYSGNTIYF. The CDR3 DNA follows: TGCGCCAGCAGCCAAGACGACAGGAGCTACTCTGGAAACACCATATATTTT.

This clonotype was observed a handful of times. The chain uses TRBV2 and TRBJ2-3; 10 positions agree with TRBD2. The CDR3 extends over 14 amino acids. Germline V lookup: CDR1 SNHLY, CDR2 FYNNEI. V trimming: 7 bases; J trimming: 5 bases; junction bases outside the gene matches: 6. As DNA, the CDR3 is TGTGCCAGCATAGCGGGGGGAGGTATAGATACGCAGTATTTT. The encoded protein is CASIAGGGIDTQYF.

This clonotype was seen repeatedly, ten times or more. The gene calls are TRBV27 and TRBJ2-7, with 7 bases lining up with TRBD2. From germline, CDR1 is MNHEY and CDR2 SMNVEV (reference sequence). The CDR3 runs 14 residues. J gave up 4 bases and V 3 bases, and 6 bases lay outside the gene matches. CDR3 bases: TGTGCCAGCAGTTTTGGACTAGTGGGTTACGAGCAGTACTTC. It is translated as CASSFGLVGYEQYF.

This clonotype occurred a few times. The chain uses TRBV15 and TRBJ2-3; D is possibly TRBD1 (5 bases). The CDR3 totals 15 residues. From germline, CDR1 is LNHNV and CDR2 YYDKDF (reference sequence). Trimming cost V 2 bases and J 4 bases, with 13 bases left between them. CDR3 bases: TGTGCCACCAGCAGATTCGAATGGGGCCCAGATACGCAGTATTTT. This translates into CATSRFEWGPDTQYF.

This clonotype came up a few times. The chain couples TRBV5-1 to TRBJ2-7, with a weak D call TRBD1 (6 bases). CDR1 and CDR2 from the germline V gene are SGHRS and YFSETQ. The V end was cut by 3 bases, the J end by 5 bases, with 18 bases between. The CDR3 consists of 15 residues. CDR3 nucleotide sequence: TGCGCCAGCAGCTCCTCCACAGGGCCCAGGAACGAGCAGTACTTC. This gives the protein CASSSSTGPRNEQYF. The full variable domain, with the rest looked up from reference TRBV5-1 and TRBJ2-7, is KAGVTQTPRYLIKTRGQQVTLSCSPISGHRSVSWYQQTPGQGLQFLFEYFSETQRNKGNFPGRFSGRQFSNSRSEMNVSTLELGDSALYLCASSSSTGPRNEQYFGPGTRLTVT.

This clonotype has more than one count but fewer than ten. The chain recombines TRBV12-3 or TRBV12-4 with TRBJ1-3; the D is unclear. With 5 bases removed from V and 8 bases from J, the gap between germline ends came to 10 bases. The CDR3 has 12 amino acids. The CDR3 reads CASSPVRDTIYF. CDR3 nucleotides: TGTGCCAGCAGTCCCGTACGGGACACCATATATTTT.

This CDR3 is CASSIGSLAGNEQFF. CDR3 coding DNA: TGTGCCAGCAGTATTGGGTCGCTAGCGGGCAATGAGCAGTTCTTC. The chain recombines TRBV25-1 with TRBJ2-1; 8 bases are a match to TRBD2. The CDR3 runs 15 residues. Germline assignment: CDR1 MGHDK and CDR2 SYGVNS. The V gene end was trimmed by 5 bases and the J gene end by 6 bases; junction bases not matched to a gene: 9.

Ten or more counts support this clonotype. The rearrangement joins TRBV27 to TRBJ1-1; D unresolved. In germline, CDR1 is MNHEY, CDR2 SMNVEV (reference sequence). The CDR3 sequence is 15 residues long. V was pared by 3 bases and J by 2 bases, with 13 bases between. CDR3 loop: CASSLNSNPNTEAFF. For the CDR3, the DNA is TGTGCCAGCAGTTTGAACAGCAATCCTAACACTGAAGCTTTCTTT.

Only a few counts were recorded for this clonotype. The chain employs TRBV20-1 and TRBJ2-7; tentatively, D is TRBD1 (6 bases). Germline-derived CDR1 and CDR2 are DFQATT and SNEGSKA (reference sequence). The CDR3 spans 14 residues. Trimming shortened V by 3 bases and J by 3 bases, and 15 bases separated the two germline ends. The CDR3 nucleotides are TGCAGTGCTAGTATCGCAGGGGAACTCTACGAGCAGTACTTC. Amino acids: CSASIAGELYEQYF.

This chain connects TRBV3-1 to TRBJ1-6, with 8 bases matching TRBD1. The CDR3 has 16 residues. V dropped 4 bases and J dropped 9; count of bases not matched to a gene: 11. The germline CDR1 and CDR2 sequences are LGHDT and YNNKEL (reference sequence). In DNA form, the CDR3 reads TGTGCCAGCAGCCCTGCTTCACAGGGGGAGAGTTCACCCCTCCACTTT. Amino acid sequence: CASSPASQGESSPLHF.

This clonotype was observed a handful of times. In DNA, the CDR3 is TGTGCCACCAGTGACCAGAGGCGGGGGGGCTACAATGAGCAGTTCTTC. Its protein product is CATSDQRRGGYNEQFF. V and J are TRBV24-1 and TRBJ2-1, with TRBD2 matching over 9 bases. Per germline, CDR1 KGHDR and CDR2 SFDVKD. The V segment lost 4 bases and the J segment 3 bases; nucleotides outside the gene matches: 6. The CDR3 runs 16 residues.

This clonotype was observed a handful of times. V and J are TRBV6-2 or TRBV6-3 and TRBJ2-7, with 8 bases matching TRBD2. CDR1 MNHEY and CDR2 SVGEGT come from the germline V gene. The V gene end was trimmed by 0 bases and the J gene end by 7 bases; junction bases not matched to a gene: 20. CDR3 length equals 19 residues. CDR3 nucleotide sequence: TGTGCCAGCAGTTACTCGACGGTTATAGCGGGACTCCCTGCCGAGGAGCAGTACTTC. Translating gives CASSYSTVIAGLPAEEQYF.

This clonotype was detected ten times or more. The CDR3 spells CASSDRGYDEQFF. In nucleotides, the CDR3 is TGTGCCAGCAGCGACAGGGGTTATGATGAGCAGTTCTTC. V gene TRBV9 combines with J gene TRBJ2-1, with TRBD1 matching 7 bases. CDR1 and CDR2 from the germline V gene are SGDLS and YYNGEE. This CDR3 region has 13 residues. The ends lost 3 bases at V and 8 bases at J; junction bases unmatched: 5.

The chain carries TRBV28 and TRBJ2-7; D call uncertain. The CDR3 is 13 amino acids. Germline V gene sequence: CDR1 MDHEN, CDR2 SYDVKM. Trimming stripped 6 bases from V and 1 base from J, with 10 bases between. The CDR3 DNA follows: TGTGCCAGCAGAGTAGGCCTTTCCTACGAGCAGTACTTC. Protein: CASRVGLSYEQYF.

The CDR3 nucleotides read TGTGCCACCCTCCCAAGCAGCCTTAACTATGGCTACACCTTC. Protein: CATLPSSLNYGYTF. This chain connects TRBV25-1 to TRBJ1-2; D is undetermined. CDR3 length: 14 residues. Between the trimmed V and J ends, which lost 10 bases and 1 base, there was a span of 16 bases. Germline CDR1 and CDR2: MGHDK and SYGVNS.

The chain carries TRBV4-3 and TRBJ1-2, with a tentative D call TRBD1 (5 bases). The CDR3 sequence is 13 residues long. The V end was cut by 6 bases, the J end by 4 bases, with 12 bases between. Germline V CDR1 and CDR2: LGHNA, YSLEER. The CDR3 loop is CASRGGVGYGYTF. The CDR3, as DNA: TGCGCCAGCAGAGGAGGGGTTGGCTATGGCTACACCTTC.